Shown below are 20 T cell receptor beta chains from a single sample sequenced in a study of blood T cell repertoires in COVID-19. Assay: immunoSEQ multiplex PCR; the TCRdb copy retains only in-frame clones and omits some. Of approximately 190,000 clones listed, about 88% are singletons. Material: PBMCs or T cells enriched from blood (not recorded which). These receptors were taken from a woman aged 40 to 49 in a cohort exposed to, infected with or recovered from COVID-19 (not recorded which).

The V and J genes are TRBV6-5 and TRBJ1-1, with 9 bases identical to TRBD1. The CDR3 has 14 residues. V was clipped by 5 bases and J by 3 bases; unmatched bases: 4. Germline V gene data show CDR1 as MNHEY and CDR2 as SVGAGI. The CDR3 DNA is TGTGCCAGCAGTATAGGACAGGGGTACACTGAAGCTTTCTTT. It specifies CASSIGQGYTEAFF.

This clone has a handful of counts. The V and J genes are TRBV6-5 and TRBJ1-4; TRBD1 matches 7 bases. The CDR3 is 14 residues long. J lost 10 bases, V lost 6 bases, and 11 bases had no gene match. Per the germline V gene, CDR1 is MNHEY and CDR2 is SVGAGI. The CDR3 bases are TGTGCCAGCAGGGGACCGGGACAGTTAGCAAAACTGTTTTTT. This encodes CASRGPGQLAKLFF.

The rearrangement links TRBV5-1 to TRBJ1-1; 9 nucleotides agree with TRBD1. V lost 4 bases, J lost 6 bases, and 16 bases stayed unmatched. The length of the CDR3 is 17 residues. CDR1 is SGHRS, CDR2 YFSETQ, per germline. CDR3 in DNA: TGCGCCAGCAGCCATTACGGGACAGGGAAGGGTTTGGCTGAAGCTTTCTTT. This codes for CASSHYGTGKGLAEAFF.

The V gene is TRBV14, the J gene TRBJ2-6, with a possible D match to TRBD1 (5 bases). Germline lookup yields CDR1 SGHDN and CDR2 FVKESK. There are 20 residues in the CDR3. V dropped 6 bases and J dropped 1 base, with 25 bases sitting between them. CDR3 protein: CASSQRSQGFPTSGANVLTF. DNA for the CDR3: TGTGCCAGCAGTCAGCGTTCCCAGGGTTTCCCCACGTCTGGGGCCAACGTCCTGACTTTC.

The genes are TRBV4-3 and TRBJ2-7; no definite D call. Germline values: CDR1 LGHNA, CDR2 YSLEER. The CDR3 runs 14 residues. Trimming shortened V by 0 bases and J by 6 bases, and 12 bases separated the two germline ends. In DNA, the CDR3 is TGCGCCAGCAGCCAAGATCCGTATGGCCGCGAGCAGTACTTC. This translates into CASSQDPYGREQYF.

This clone was observed a single time. This rearrangement joins TRBV28 to TRBJ1-1; D is uncertain. Trimming removed 3 bases from V and 3 bases from J, with 5 bases in between. Germline-derived CDR1 and CDR2 are MDHEN and SYDVKM. The CDR3 has 12 amino acids. The DNA of the CDR3 is TGTGCCAGCAGTTTTTTAGACACTGAAGCTTTCTTT. Residues: CASSFLDTEAFF. The full variable domain, rest sourced from reference TRBV28 and TRBJ1-1, is DVKVTQSSRYLVKRTGEKVFLECVQDMDHENMFWYRQDPGLGLRLIYFSYDVKMKEKGDIPEGYSVSREKKERFSLILESASTNQTSMYLCASSFLDTEAFFGQGTRLTVV.

This clone is a singleton in its sample. The V call is TRBV28, the J call TRBJ1-6; TRBD1 agrees at 11 bases. CDR1 is MDHEN, CDR2 SYDVKM, per germline. With V trimmed by 7 bases and J by 8 bases, 4 bases remained unmatched. CDR3 length: 14 residues. The CDR3 is CASTPGQGDSPLHF. Here the CDR3 DNA reads TGTGCCAGCACCCCGGGACAGGGGGATTCACCCCTCCACTTT.

The V gene is TRBV4-2, the J gene TRBJ2-1; TRBD2 aligns across 8 bases. This CDR3 has 14 amino acids. Germline V gives CDR1 LGHNA, CDR2 YNFKEQ. With 1 base clipped from V and 7 bases from J, the junction kept 3 bases outside the gene matches. The DNA for the CDR3 is TGTGCCAGCAGCCAAGTAGGCGGGGGGAATGAGCAGTTCTTC. Translated: CASSQVGGGNEQFF.

The chain has TRBV7-8 and TRBJ1-1, with 7 bases identical to TRBD1. CDR1 is SGHVS, CDR2 FQNEAQ, per germline. This CDR3 contains 15 residues. The ends lost 1 base at V and 3 bases at J; junction bases unmatched: 5. The DNA of the CDR3 is TGTGCCAGCAGCTTAGGGACAGGATGGGACACTGAAGCTTTCTTT. Amino acid sequence: CASSLGTGWDTEAFF.

The rearrangement links TRBV5-3 to TRBJ2-7; 7 bases agree with TRBD1. TRBV5-3 is treated as an ORF (open reading frame) with a function not yet certain. Trimming at V came to 5 bases and at J to 2 bases, leaving 7 bases not matched to a gene. The CDR3 consists of 14 residues. The CDR3 loop is CARSPWTGTYEQYF. The CDR3 coding sequence is TGTGCCAGAAGTCCCTGGACAGGTACCTACGAGCAGTACTTC.

The genes are TRBV6-5 and TRBJ1-1; 7 bases map to TRBD1. The CDR3 covers 15 residues. Germline V CDR1 and CDR2: MNHEY, SVGAGI. V was clipped by 3 bases and J by 0 bases; unmatched bases: 4. CDR3 protein: CASSYYQGVNTEAFF. CDR3 DNA: TGTGCCAGCAGTTATTATCAGGGGGTGAACACTGAAGCTTTCTTT.

This clone has a single count. This chain uses TRBV10-2 with TRBJ1-6; possibly TRBD1 for D (5 bases). V lost 2 bases and J lost 5, with 7 bases in between. Germline V gene data show CDR1 as WSHSY and CDR2 as SAAADI. The CDR3 totals 14 residues. The CDR3 region has the DNA TGCGCCAGCAGTGAGGGCAGGGATAATTCACCCCTCCACTTT. Translation: CASSEGRDNSPLHF.

The chain carries TRBV24-1 and TRBJ2-2; D is unclear. This CDR3 is built from 15 residues. From germline, CDR1 is KGHDR and CDR2 SFDVKD. Trimming stripped 0 bases from V and 2 bases from J, with 6 bases between. The CDR3 bases are TGTGCCACCAGTGATTTGTCCATTAACACCGGGGAGCTGTTTTTT. Translating it yields CATSDLSINTGELFF.

This chain joins TRBV2 and TRBJ2-2; 8 bases are shared with TRBD1. The CDR3 has 15 residues. After removal of 3 bases from V and 1 base from J, the junction contained 1 base not matched to a gene. Germline lookup yields CDR1 SNHLY and CDR2 FYNNEI. The CDR3 loop reads CASSDRGQNTGELFF. In DNA, the CDR3 is TGTGCCAGCAGTGACAGGGGGCAGAACACCGGGGAGCTGTTTTTT. The full variable domain, in which reference TRBV2 and TRBJ2-2 provide the parts outside the CDR3, is EPEVTQTPSHQVTQMGQEVILRCVPISNHLYFYWYRQILGQKVEFLVSFYNNEISEKSEIFDDQFSVERPDGSNFTLKIRSTKLEDSAMYFCASSDRGQNTGELFFGEGSRLTVL.

This clone was counted a few times. This chain connects TRBV10-3 to TRBJ1-2; TRBD1 is a possible D gene (6 bases). The CDR3 runs to 14 residues. Trimming cost V 6 bases and J 0 bases, with 11 bases left between them. Germline V lookup: CDR1 ENHRY, CDR2 SYGVKD. The CDR3 reads CAISGTPSNYGYTF. The CDR3 bases are TGTGCCATCAGCGGGACACCTTCTAACTATGGCTACACCTTC.

This clone has only a few counts. The CDR3, as DNA: TGCAGCGTGATTGAAGGGACAGTACACGTGAACACTGAAGCTTTCTTT. Translating gives CSVIEGTVHVNTEAFF. The chain is built from TRBV29-1 and TRBJ1-1; TRBD1 aligns across 7 bases. CDR1 and CDR2 from the germline V gene are SQVTM and ANQGSEA. CDR3 length equals 16 residues. Trimming at V came to 6 bases and at J to 0 bases, leaving 13 bases not matched to a gene. Variable domain in full (rest from reference TRBV29-1 and TRBJ1-1): SAVISQKPSRDICQRGTSLTIQCQVDSQVTMMFWYRQQPGQSLTLIATANQGSEATYESGFVIDKFPISRPNLTFSTLTVSNMSPEDSSIYLCSVIEGTVHVNTEAFFGQGTRLTVV.

This clone occurred a few times. The V gene is TRBV5-4, the J gene TRBJ1-1, with D unclear. This CDR3 region has 14 residues. Trimming pared 4 bases from V and 0 bases from J, leaving 10 bases between. Germline V lookup: CDR1 SGHNT, CDR2 YYREEE (reference sequence). CDR3 nucleotides: TGTGCCAGCAGCACCAGAGGGTTGAACACTGAAGCTTTCTTT. This gives the protein CASSTRGLNTEAFF.

The chain links TRBV12-3 or TRBV12-4 to TRBJ2-3; D remains unclear. V lost 3 bases to trimming and J lost 4 bases, with 8 bases between them. The CDR3 consists of 13 residues. The CDR3 here is CASSFFSPDTQYF. The CDR3 DNA is TGTGCCAGCAGTTTCTTTAGCCCAGATACGCAGTATTTT.

This clone showed up just once. The J gene is TRBJ2-1, the V gene TRBV5-1, with D possibly being TRBD2 (6 bases). The CDR3 spans 12 residues. The germline V gene encodes CDR1 SGHRS and CDR2 YFSETQ. V lost 1 base and J lost 8, with 7 bases in between. The chain's CDR3 is CASSLWGDEQFF. Written as DNA, the CDR3 is TGCGCCAGCAGCTTGTGGGGGGATGAGCAGTTCTTC.

The chain couples TRBV7-6 to TRBJ2-5; D is undetermined. CDR1 SGHVS and CDR2 FNYEAQ come from the germline V gene. The V end was cut by 0 bases, the J end by 4 bases, with 12 bases between. The length of the CDR3 is 15 residues. CDR3 protein: CASSLAVSKLETQYF. In DNA form, the CDR3 reads TGTGCCAGCAGCTTAGCCGTATCTAAATTAGAGACCCAGTACTTC.